Shown below are 10 T cell receptor beta chains from a single sample sequenced in a study of beta chain features in type 1 diabetes. Whole-study results and caveats: Type 1 diabetes patients had moderately but significantly shorter TCRB CDR3s in all four CD4+ subsets.

Their antigens are not known. Expressed TCRB transcripts were sequenced after all isolated RNA was converted to cDNA. The table came from immunoSEQ multiplex PCR; TCRdb's copy has only in-frame clones and leaves some out. The sample shows 640,000 or so clones, about an eighth of them seen only once. The sample taken for sequencing was naive CD4+ T cells from blood. The receptors come from a man in his late teens or twenties with type 1 diabetes.

V gene TRBV29-1 combines with J gene TRBJ1-2; maybe TRBD1 (5 bases). The CDR3 length is 15 residues. The germline CDR1 and CDR2 sequences are SQVTM and ANQGSEA. V was cut by 4 bases and J by 1 base, with 16 bases left in between. CDR3 coding DNA: TGCAGCGTTGGGGGCGTCAGGGAAAGTAACTATGGCTACACCTTC. This codes for CSVGGVRESNYGYTF.

This clone was counted between two and nine times. This chain connects TRBV11-2 to TRBJ1-4, with D unclear. CDR3 length: 15 residues. Trimming took 1 base from V and 8 from J, leaving 14 bases between them. Germline-derived CDR1 and CDR2 are SGHAT and FQNNGV. CDR3 sequence reads: CASSLGTADGEKLFF. The CDR3 DNA is TGTGCCAGCAGCTTAGGGACGGCGGACGGGGAAAAACTGTTTTTT.

The chain has TRBV19 and TRBJ2-7; 8 nucleotides line up with TRBD1. Germline V gene lookup returns CDR1 LNHDA and CDR2 SQIVND (reference sequence). J lost 2 bases, V lost 5 bases, and 8 bases had no gene match. The CDR3 sequence is 15 residues long. The CDR3 DNA sequence: TGTGCCAGTAGTCCTGACCGGGACAGGACCTACGAGCAGTACTTC. Translating it yields CASSPDRDRTYEQYF. The full variable domain, rest sourced from reference TRBV19 and TRBJ2-7, is DGGITQSPKYLFRKEGQNVTLSCEQNLNHDAMYWYRQDPGQGLRLIYYSQIVNDFQKGDIAEGYSVSREKKESFPLTVTSAQKNPTAFYLCASSPDRDRTYEQYFGPGTRLTVT.

The CDR3 spells CAWSVYYLSGGGELFF. The CDR3 DNA reads as TGTGCCTGGAGTGTTTACTACCTCTCGGGGGGCGGGGAGCTGTTTTTT. The V call is TRBV30, the J call TRBJ2-2, with 7 bases identical to TRBD2. This CDR3 has 16 residues. J gave up 7 bases and V 0 bases, and 11 bases lay outside the gene matches. CDR1 and CDR2 from the germline V gene are GTSNPN and SVGIG (reference sequence). Combining the CDR3 with reference TRBV30 and TRBJ2-2 gives the whole variable domain SQTIHQWPATLVQPVGSPLSLECTVEGTSNPNLYWYRQAAGRGLQLLFYSVGIGQISSEVPQNLSASRPQDRQFILSSKKLLLSDSGFYLCAWSVYYLSGGGELFFGEGSRLTVL.

V and J are TRBV30 and TRBJ2-7, with D unclear. Germline V CDR1 and CDR2: GTSNPN, SVGIG (reference sequence). The ends were cut back, 7 bases at V and 0 bases at J, with 13 bases in the middle. This CDR3 region has 13 residues. The CDR3 DNA reads TGTGCCTTTCGTGGTTACAGCTCCTACGAGCAGTACTTC. This translates into CAFRGYSSYEQYF. The full variable domain, with the rest looked up from reference TRBV30 and TRBJ2-7, is SQTIHQWPATLVQPVGSPLSLECTVEGTSNPNLYWYRQAAGRGLQLLFYSVGIGQISSEVPQNLSASRPQDRQFILSSKKLLLSDSGFYLCAFRGYSSYEQYFGPGTRLTVT.

This clone has more than one count but fewer than ten. The genes are TRBV28 and TRBJ1-2; D not certain. V lost 6 bases to trimming and J lost 8 bases, with 19 bases between them. CDR1 is MDHEN and CDR2 is SYDVKM in the germline V gene. CDR3 length equals 14 residues. CDR3 in DNA: TGTGCCAGCAGAAAGGGCCCGGGGTTAGGAGGCTACACCTTC. Translating it yields CASRKGPGLGGYTF.

The rearrangement uses TRBV29-1 and TRBJ2-6; D is uncertain. Germline V gene lookup returns CDR1 SQVTM and CDR2 ANQGSEA. The CDR3 consists of 15 residues. Trimming removed 4 bases from V and 2 bases from J, with 12 bases in between. DNA of the CDR3: TGCAGCGTTGCTGGACGGAACCCTGGGGCCAACGTCCTGACTTTC. The encoded protein is CSVAGRNPGANVLTF.

This clone was seen a few times. The genes are TRBV9 and TRBJ2-5; a possible D gene is TRBD2 (5 bases). The CDR3 is 16 amino acids. CDR1 is SGDLS and CDR2 is YYNGEE in the germline V gene. V was cut by 3 bases and J by 2 bases, with 17 bases left in between. The CDR3 sequence: CASSGSGGQLQETQYF. CDR3 bases: TGTGCCAGCAGCGGTTCCGGCGGGCAGCTACAAGAGACCCAGTACTTC.

J is TRBJ2-1 and V is TRBV18, with 11 bases identical to TRBD2. The CDR3 is 17 residues long. Trimming at V came to 5 bases and at J to 0 bases, leaving 6 bases not matched to a gene. Germline V gene sequence: CDR1 KGHSH, CDR2 LQKENI. In nucleotides, the CDR3 is TGTGCCAGCTCAACACTAGCGGGAGACCTCTCCTACAATGAGCAGTTCTTC. This gives the protein CASSTLAGDLSYNEQFF.

V gene TRBV10-1 combines with J gene TRBJ2-1; a possible D gene is TRBD2 (6 bases). The germline gives CDR1 WNHNN, CDR2 SYGVQD (reference sequence). This CDR3 has 13 residues. The V end was cut by 7 bases, the J end by 4 bases, with 11 bases between. The CDR3 region is CASTEGQYNEQFF. The CDR3 bases are TGCGCCAGCACGGAGGGCCAATACAATGAGCAGTTCTTC.